A single sample is the source of the 7 T cell receptor beta chains below, sequenced in a study of control samples from healthy donors and cancer patients. The assay was immunoSEQ multiplex PCR, and TCRdb's table has in-frame clones only and misses some. The sample shows approximately 160,000 clones, about 93% of them seen only once. The sample was blood. The receptors were sampled from a woman aged 60-75 years in good health.

This clone appeared once. J is TRBJ2-7 and V is TRBV25-1, with D tentatively TRBD1 (6 bases). Looked up from germline, CDR1 is MGHDK and CDR2 is SYGVNS. The CDR3 spans 17 residues. Trimming took 3 bases from V and 2 from J, leaving 20 bases between them. Written as DNA, the CDR3 is TGTGCCAGCAGTGATGGTGGGGCAGGGGTGGTCCCCTACGAGCAGTACTTC. This codes for CASSDGGAGVVPYEQYF.

The rearrangement links TRBV27 to TRBJ1-5; 7 bases are a match to TRBD1. Germline values: CDR1 MNHEY, CDR2 SMNVEV (reference sequence). V was pared by 5 bases and J by 1 base, with 2 bases of the junction left unmatched. The CDR3 covers 14 residues. The CDR3 sequence: CASSVQGSNQPQHF. In nucleotides, the CDR3 is TGTGCCAGCAGTGTACAGGGGAGCAATCAGCCCCAGCATTTT.

This clone was seen just once. This chain uses TRBV7-2 with TRBJ1-1; D not certain. The CDR3 covers 13 residues. The germline gives CDR1 SGHTA, CDR2 FQGNSA. V was clipped by 3 bases and J by 8 bases, with 13 bases between them. The CDR3 nucleotides are TGTGCCAGCAGCTTGGAGCGGCTGCAGGAAGCTTTCTTT. This sequence encodes CASSLERLQEAFF.

The chain uses TRBV20-1 and TRBJ2-5; TRBD2 matches 7 bases. The CDR3 is 17 residues long. The V and J ends lost 3 bases and 1 base, in that order; junction bases with no gene match: 14. The germline gives CDR1 DFQATT, CDR2 SNEGSKA (reference sequence). CDR3 region: CSASDSAFSGLQETQYF. In nucleotides, the CDR3 is TGCAGTGCTAGTGATTCAGCATTTAGCGGGCTCCAAGAGACCCAGTACTTC.

This chain connects TRBV29-1 to TRBJ1-2; the D gene is possibly TRBD1 (6 bases). The V gene's germline CDR1 is SQVTM and CDR2 ANQGSEA. CDR3 size: 13 residues. V shed 5 bases and J shed 4 bases, with 14 bases lying between them. CDR3 DNA sequence: TGCAGCGTTTCAGGGGAGGTCGGCTATGGCTACACCTTC. Translation: CSVSGEVGYGYTF.

This clone was found a few times. The sample contains more than one DNA sequence encoding this CDR3. The chain has TRBV19 and TRBJ2-2, with 11 positions matching TRBD1. Germline CDR1 reads LNHDA; CDR2 reads SQIVND (reference sequence). The CDR3 is 14 amino acids. V shed 8 bases, J shed 6 bases, and the junction held 5 bases outside the gene matches. Written as DNA, the CDR3 is TGTGCCAGTTCCGGGACAGGGGGATCCGGGGAGCTGTTTTTT. Translation: CASSGTGGSGELFF.

The count of this clone is one. The V gene is TRBV11-3, the J gene TRBJ2-3, with a possible D match to TRBD2 (6 bases). Trimming stripped 5 bases from V and 0 bases from J, with 9 bases between. Germline CDR1 SGHNT, CDR2 YENEEA. The CDR3 is 14 residues long. CDR3: CASSVSGSTDTQYF. The CDR3 DNA sequence: TGTGCCAGCAGCGTTAGCGGAAGCACAGATACGCAGTATTTT.